The 25 T cell receptor beta chains given below trace back to one sample, sequenced in a study of shared clonotypes between healthy human individuals. The data were produced by immunoSEQ multiplex PCR, yet TCRdb's version contains in-frame clones alone and is incomplete. Among roughly 2.1 million clones listed, around 93% were seen once. Terminally differentiated effector memory CD45RA+ cells were left out of the naive CD8 fraction, which was CD45RO-negative and positively selected for CCR7. Sequenced sample: naive CD8+ T cells from PBMCs. These receptors came from a man aged 18 to 35 in good health. Some clones in this sample may be carry-over from other donors' samples.

The V gene is TRBV7-9, the J gene TRBJ2-2, with 14 bases aligning to TRBD2. Germline V gene data show CDR1 as SEHNR and CDR2 as FQNEAQ (reference sequence). With 4 bases clipped from V and 6 bases from J, the junction kept 13 bases outside the gene matches. There are 19 residues in the CDR3. Written as DNA, the CDR3 is TGTGCCAGCAGCTCCGGGACTAGCGGGAGTCTTGGGGATTCCGGGGAGCTGTTTTTT. Residues: CASSSGTSGSLGDSGELFF.

This chain connects TRBV10-3 to TRBJ1-3; D is ambiguous. The CDR3 extends over 11 amino acids. V was shortened by 10 bases and J by 6 bases, with 10 bases between the two germline ends. Germline-derived CDR1 and CDR2 are ENHRY and SYGVKD. CDR3 amino acids: CASLRENTIYF. DNA of the CDR3: TGTGCCAGTCTAAGAGAAAACACCATATATTTT.

The chain has TRBV28 and TRBJ2-2; no definite D call. The CDR3 is 16 residues long. Germline CDR1 and CDR2: MDHEN and SYDVKM. Deletions cut 8 bases from V and 4 bases from J, with 20 bases between. The CDR3 loop is CASRKGPGPGTGELFF. The CDR3 coding sequence is TGTGCCAGCCGAAAGGGTCCCGGTCCCGGCACCGGGGAGCTGTTTTTT.

The chain employs TRBV13 and TRBJ1-1; a possible D gene is TRBD1 (5 bases). Germline V gives CDR1 PRHDT, CDR2 FYEKMQ (reference sequence). The CDR3 sequence is 13 residues long. With 2 bases removed from V and 5 bases from J, the gap between germline ends came to 9 bases. This chain's CDR3 is CASSLHKGTEAFF. CDR3 sequence (DNA): TGTGCCAGCAGCTTACATAAGGGGACTGAAGCTTTCTTT.

The chain is built from TRBV21-1 and TRBJ2-5; the table assigns TRBD1, which was not confirmed against the DNA. TRBV21-1 is a pseudogene segment. The CDR3 spans 17 residues. The CDR3 reads CASSKEGDRAFQETQYF. The CDR3 nucleotides read TGTGCCAGCAGCAAAGAGGGGGACAGGGCCTTTCAAGAGACCCAGTACTTC.

J is TRBJ2-7 and V is TRBV20-1; no clear D. This CDR3 has 9 residues. V lost 6 bases and J lost 12, with 12 bases in between. The germline CDR1 and CDR2 sequences are DFQATT and SNEGSKA (reference sequence). The CDR3 reads CSAKESRYF. The CDR3 nucleotides are TGCAGTGCCAAGGAGTCTCGGTACTTC.

The rearrangement joins TRBV6-5 to TRBJ1-1, with D unclear. CDR1 and CDR2 from the germline V gene are MNHEY and SVGAGI. The V end lost 0 bases, the J end lost 3 bases, and 11 bases lay between the germline ends. The CDR3 is made up of 15 amino acids. CDR3 sequence: CASSYSWGGDTEAFF. DNA for the CDR3: TGTGCCAGCAGTTACTCGTGGGGTGGGGACACTGAAGCTTTCTTT.

This clone was seen just once. The sample holds other DNA sequences that translate to the same CDR3. The rearrangement uses TRBV27 and TRBJ2-3; D assignment may be TRBD1 or TRBD2 (5 bases each). Germline assignment: CDR1 MNHEY and CDR2 SMNVEV (reference sequence). The CDR3 extends over 14 amino acids. The V gene lost 6 bases and the J gene lost 2 bases, with 12 bases spanning the gap. The CDR3 here is CASRPRGSTDTQYF. The CDR3 region has the DNA TGTGCCAGCAGACCCCGGGGCTCCACAGATACGCAGTATTTT.

This clone was seen only a few times. The chain employs TRBV27 and TRBJ1-1, with D possibly matching TRBD1 (6 bases). The CDR3 is made up of 17 amino acids. V lost 0 bases to trimming and J lost 2 bases, with 16 bases between them. The germline gives CDR1 MNHEY, CDR2 SMNVEV (reference sequence). For the CDR3, the DNA is TGTGCCAGCAGTTTATCGATCAGGAGGGGGTCAAACACTGAAGCTTTCTTT. This encodes CASSLSIRRGSNTEAFF.

V gene TRBV6-1 combines with J gene TRBJ2-3; 9 nucleotides align to TRBD2. Per the germline V gene, CDR1 is MNHNS and CDR2 is SASEGT. V was clipped by 2 bases and J by 4 bases; unmatched bases: 10. This CDR3 has 17 amino acids. The CDR3 is CASSERLAGSSPDTQYF. CDR3 sequence (DNA): TGTGCCAGCAGTGAACGGCTAGCGGGATCCAGCCCAGATACGCAGTATTTT.

This chain links TRBV10-1 with TRBJ2-2; 8 nucleotides line up with TRBD1. Germline-derived CDR1 and CDR2 are WNHNN and SYGVQD (reference sequence). Trimming at V came to 5 bases and at J to 1 base, leaving 6 bases not matched to a gene. CDR3 length: 16 residues. The CDR3 region is CASSPRTGMNTGELFF. As DNA, the CDR3 is TGCGCCAGCAGTCCCCGGACAGGGATGAACACCGGGGAGCTGTTTTTT.

This chain links TRBV5-1 with TRBJ2-7; D not certain. Trimming shortened V by 0 bases and J by 0 bases, and 10 bases separated the two germline ends. The CDR3 loop spans 15 amino acids. Germline V gene data show CDR1 as SGHRS and CDR2 as YFSETQ. The DNA of the CDR3 is TGCGCCAGCAGCTTGGCCGGTTCGAGCTCCTACGAGCAGTACTTC. It encodes CASSLAGSSSYEQYF.

The chain joins TRBV28 to TRBJ2-1, with a possible D match to TRBD1 (6 bases). V was shortened by 3 bases and J by 9 bases, with 24 bases between the two germline ends. Germline assignment: CDR1 MDHEN and CDR2 SYDVKM. This CDR3 spans 17 amino acids. The DNA for the CDR3 is TGTGCCAGCAGTTTCAGACTAACTAAGAAACAGGGAACTGAGCAGTTCTTC. It codes for CASSFRLTKKQGTEQFF. Looking up the rest from reference TRBV28 and TRBJ2-1 gives the full variable domain: DVKVTQSSRYLVKRTGEKVFLECVQDMDHENMFWYRQDPGLGLRLIYFSYDVKMKEKGDIPEGYSVSREKKERFSLILESASTNQTSMYLCASSFRLTKKQGTEQFFGPGTRLTVL.

J is TRBJ2-1 and V is TRBV27; 13 bases map to TRBD2. Germline lookup yields CDR1 MNHEY and CDR2 SMNVEV (reference sequence). This CDR3 has 18 residues. The ends lost 8 bases at V and 2 bases at J; junction bases unmatched: 12. The CDR3 sequence is CASSRGTSGMRPYNEQFF. As DNA, the CDR3 is TGTGCCAGCTCCAGGGGGACTAGCGGGATGAGGCCCTACAATGAGCAGTTCTTC.

The chain employs TRBV7-9 and TRBJ2-2, with 7 nucleotides matching TRBD1. Germline V gene data show CDR1 as SEHNR and CDR2 as FQNEAQ (reference sequence). V lost 8 bases and J lost 4; bases outside the gene matches: 10. This CDR3 is built from 15 residues. The CDR3 reads CASLKPGQTTGELFF. The CDR3 nucleotides are TGTGCCAGCCTAAAACCGGGACAGACCACCGGGGAGCTGTTTTTT.

The chain combines TRBV28 with TRBJ2-7; D is uncertain. The CDR3 consists of 17 residues. CDR1 and CDR2 (germline): MDHEN, SYDVKM. V was shortened by 5 bases and J by 4 bases, with 24 bases between the two germline ends. DNA of the CDR3: TGTGCCAGCAGTCCCCGTCAGGTGGTCTATACGGCGTACGAGCAGTACTTC. Its translation is CASSPRQVVYTAYEQYF. The variable domain in full, with the rest retrieved from reference TRBV28 and TRBJ2-7, is DVKVTQSSRYLVKRTGEKVFLECVQDMDHENMFWYRQDPGLGLRLIYFSYDVKMKEKGDIPEGYSVSREKKERFSLILESASTNQTSMYLCASSPRQVVYTAYEQYFGPGTRLTVT.

DNA of the CDR3: TGTGCCAGCGGCAACAGGGGGATGGGGGGAGAGACCCAGTACTTC. This sequence encodes CASGNRGMGGETQYF. The chain joins TRBV25-1 to TRBJ2-5; 8 positions match TRBD1. The CDR3 is 15 residues long. Germline lookup yields CDR1 MGHDK and CDR2 SYGVNS. V gave up 8 bases and J gave up 4 bases; unmatched junction bases: 12.

The rearrangement uses TRBV2 and TRBJ2-2; TRBD2 agrees at 7 bases. J was trimmed by 4 bases and V by 0 bases; bases with no gene match: 14. The CDR3 spans 19 residues. Per germline, CDR1 SNHLY and CDR2 FYNNEI. The CDR3 coding sequence is TGTGCCAGCAGTGAAGCGGTCCGTGCGGGGGTGTGGGGCACCGGGGAGCTGTTTTTT. Its translation: CASSEAVRAGVWGTGELFF.

This rearrangement joins TRBV7-8 to TRBJ2-1; a weak D match, TRBD2 (6 bases). The V gene's germline CDR1 is SGHVS and CDR2 FQNEAQ. Trimming took 5 bases from V and 7 from J, leaving 9 bases between them. The CDR3 is 12 amino acids. This chain's CDR3 is CASSPSGNEQFF. The CDR3 DNA follows: TGTGCCAGCAGCCCAAGCGGGAATGAGCAGTTCTTC.

The rearrangement uses TRBV29-1 and TRBJ2-7, with 9 positions matching TRBD1. The ends lost 3 bases at V and 2 bases at J; junction bases unmatched: 5. Looked up from germline, CDR1 is SQVTM and CDR2 is ANQGSEA. The CDR3 is made up of 14 amino acids. The CDR3 protein is CSVETGGVTYEQYF. The CDR3 nucleotides are TGCAGCGTTGAGACAGGGGGGGTTACCTACGAGCAGTACTTC.

As concerns this clone: The same CDR3 is also encoded by other DNA sequences in this sample. The V call is TRBV7-9, the J call TRBJ2-5, with 7 bases aligning to TRBD1. The CDR3 totals 13 residues. The ends lost 6 bases at V and 3 bases at J; junction bases unmatched: 4. The germline V gene has CDR1 SEHNR and CDR2 FQNEAQ (reference sequence). The CDR3 is CASSLDREETQYF. DNA for the CDR3: TGTGCCAGCAGTCTTGACAGGGAAGAGACCCAGTACTTC.

Worth noting for this clone: Other DNA sequences in this sample translate to the same CDR3. J is TRBJ1-4 and V is TRBV9, with 7 bases fitting TRBD1. With 0 bases clipped from V and 6 bases from J, the junction kept 2 bases outside the gene matches. Germline CDR1 is SGDLS and CDR2 is YYNGEE. The CDR3 has 14 amino acids. CDR3 in DNA: TGTGCCAGCAGCGTAGGACAGGGCGATGAAAAACTGTTTTTT. Translated: CASSVGQGDEKLFF. The variable domain in full, with the rest retrieved from reference TRBV9 and TRBJ1-4, is DSGVTQTPKHLITATGQRVTLRCSPRSGDLSVYWYQQSLDQGLQFLIQYYNGEERAKGNILERFSAQQFPDLHSELNLSSLELGDSALYFCASSVGQGDEKLFFGSGTQLSVL.

This clone appeared once. Other DNA sequences from this sample encode an identical CDR3 as well. This chain links TRBV5-1 with TRBJ2-1, with D maybe TRBD2 (6 bases). The CDR3 contains 16 residues. The germline V gene has CDR1 SGHRS and CDR2 YFSETQ. Trimming left V 0 bases short and J 4 bases short, with 14 bases between. The DNA of the CDR3 is TGCGCCAGCAGCTTGGGTCGGGAGCCCCCTTACAATGAGCAGTTCTTC. This translates into CASSLGREPPYNEQFF.

J is TRBJ1-5 and V is TRBV27; 7 bases are a match to TRBD1. V gave up 0 bases and J gave up 9 bases; unmatched junction bases: 5. The CDR3 contains 14 residues. Germline CDR1 and CDR2: MNHEY and SMNVEV (reference sequence). CDR3 in DNA: TGTGCCAGCAGTTTATCAGGGGGCGGATGGCCCCAGCATTTT. It encodes CASSLSGGGWPQHF.

The chain recombines TRBV28 with TRBJ2-5; D call uncertain. CDR1 and CDR2 (germline): MDHEN, SYDVKM. V gave up 1 base and J gave up 5 bases, with 11 bases separating them. The CDR3 length is 14 residues. In DNA form, the CDR3 reads TGTGCCAGCAGTTTATCCTGGGCCGGGGAGACCCAGTACTTC. It translates to CASSLSWAGETQYF.